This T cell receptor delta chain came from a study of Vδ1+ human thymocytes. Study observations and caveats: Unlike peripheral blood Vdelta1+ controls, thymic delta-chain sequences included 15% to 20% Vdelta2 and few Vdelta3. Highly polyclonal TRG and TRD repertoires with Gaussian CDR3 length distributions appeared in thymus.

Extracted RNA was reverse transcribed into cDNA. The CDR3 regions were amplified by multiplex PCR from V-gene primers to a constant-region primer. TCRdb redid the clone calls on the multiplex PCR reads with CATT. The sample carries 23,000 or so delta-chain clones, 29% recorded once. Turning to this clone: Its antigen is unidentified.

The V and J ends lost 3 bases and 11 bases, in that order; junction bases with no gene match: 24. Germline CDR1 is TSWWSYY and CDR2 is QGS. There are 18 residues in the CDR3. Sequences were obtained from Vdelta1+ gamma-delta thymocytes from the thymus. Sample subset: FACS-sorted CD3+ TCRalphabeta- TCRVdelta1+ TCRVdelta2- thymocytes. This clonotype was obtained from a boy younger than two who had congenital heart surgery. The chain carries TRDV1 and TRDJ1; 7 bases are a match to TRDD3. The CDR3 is CALGESGLPRVGYRGLIF. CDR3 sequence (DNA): TGTGCTCTTGGGGAGAGCGGCCTGCCCCGGGTGGGATACCGAGGGCTCATCTTT.